These T cell receptor beta chains were read from a single sample in a study of cytomegalovirus exposure and HLA in healthy donors. TCRdb's table, derived via immunoSEQ multiplex PCR, lists solely in-frame clones and lacks some. Among roughly 150,000 clones listed, 75% to 90% were seen once. Sequenced: PBMCs. These receptors were obtained from a girl aged 2-10 years in good health and CMV-seropositive. The CDR3 runs from the conserved cysteine through the conserved F or W. Fields, in order: J gene, V gene, clone size, D gene, CDR3 DNA, CDR3 protein. The D gene is left open where the match is weak. Rows give clone size only sometimes, using once, few, many, or a class for an expanded clone.

j_gene: TRBJ2-7; v_gene: TRBV7-2; abundance: NA; d_gene: NA; CDR3nt: TGTGCCAGCAGTTTGCGGGACGCCCAAGGAACCTACGAGCAGTACTTC; CDR3aa: CASSLRDAQGTYEQYF
j_gene: TRBJ1-5; v_gene: TRBV7-6; abundance: NA; d_gene: NA; CDR3nt: TGTGCCAGCAGCTCGCGGGGGACGGACGGAAAGCATCAGCCCCAGCATTTT; CDR3aa: CASSSRGTDGKHQPQHF
j_gene: TRBJ2-7; v_gene: TRBV13; abundance: NA; d_gene: NA; CDR3nt: TGTGCCAGCAGCTTACAGGGCCCCAGGTGGAACGAGCAGTACTTC; CDR3aa: CASSLQGPRWNEQYF
j_gene: TRBJ2-5; v_gene: TRBV29-1; abundance: NA; d_gene: NA; CDR3nt: TGCAGCGTTGGGAGGGTACAAGAGACCCAGTACTTC; CDR3aa: CSVGRVQETQYF
j_gene: TRBJ2-3; v_gene: TRBV6-5; abundance: NA; d_gene: NA; CDR3nt: TGTGCCAGCAGAGTAGACAGGTCGGCTACGCAGTATTTT; CDR3aa: CASRVDRSATQYF
j_gene: TRBJ1-4; v_gene: TRBV2; abundance: NA; d_gene: NA; CDR3nt: TGTGCCAGCCCAAACGGGGAAGGGAGTGAAAAACTGTTTTTT; CDR3aa: CASPNGEGSEKLFF
j_gene: TRBJ2-3; v_gene: TRBV2; abundance: NA; d_gene: TRBD2; CDR3nt: TGTGCCAGCAGAACCCTAGCGGGGGGCACAGATACGCAGTATTTT; CDR3aa: CASRTLAGGTDTQYF
j_gene: TRBJ1-3; v_gene: TRBV4-1; abundance: few; d_gene: NA; CDR3nt: TGCGCCAGCAGCCTAGGACCAGAGGGGGTTCACTCTGGAAACACCATATATTTT; CDR3aa: CASSLGPEGVHSGNTIYF
j_gene: TRBJ1-2; v_gene: TRBV4-1; abundance: NA; d_gene: TRBD1; CDR3nt: TGCGCCAGCAGCCGAGCGATCACCGGGACAGCTTTCTATGGCTACACCTTC; CDR3aa: CASSRAITGTAFYGYTF
j_gene: TRBJ2-7; v_gene: TRBV6-6; abundance: NA; d_gene: TRBD1; CDR3nt: TGTGCCAGCAAGCAAGAGGGCCGGGACAGAACCTACGAGCAGTACTTC; CDR3aa: CASKQEGRDRTYEQYF
j_gene: TRBJ2-3; v_gene: TRBV2; abundance: NA; d_gene: TRBD2; CDR3nt: TGTGCCAGCAAAAGAGTAGCGGGAGGTACAGATACGCAGTATTTT; CDR3aa: CASKRVAGGTDTQYF
j_gene: TRBJ2-5; v_gene: TRBV4-1; abundance: NA; d_gene: NA; CDR3nt: TGCGCCAGCAGCCAAGATAAGGGGCAGGGGTTCCAAGAGACCCAGTACTTC; CDR3aa: CASSQDKGQGFQETQYF
j_gene: TRBJ1-2; v_gene: TRBV27; abundance: NA; d_gene: TRBD1; CDR3nt: TGTGCCAGCAGTAACGGACAGGCCTATGGCTACACCTTC; CDR3aa: CASSNGQAYGYTF
j_gene: TRBJ2-1; v_gene: TRBV6-5; abundance: few; d_gene: TRBD2; CDR3nt: TGTGCCAGCAGTTACCGCGTCGGGAGGGGCAATGAGCAGTTCTTC; CDR3aa: CASSYRVGRGNEQFF
j_gene: TRBJ2-7; v_gene: TRBV2; abundance: NA; d_gene: TRBD1; CDR3nt: TGTGCCAGCGGGGGACAGGGGGCGTACGAGCAGTACTTC; CDR3aa: CASGGQGAYEQYF
j_gene: TRBJ2-2; v_gene: TRBV9; abundance: NA; d_gene: NA; CDR3nt: TGTGCCAGCAGATGGACAGACATAACCGGGGAGCTGTTTTTT; CDR3aa: CASRWTDITGELFF
j_gene: TRBJ1-5; v_gene: TRBV7-9; abundance: NA; d_gene: NA; CDR3nt: TGTGCCAGCAGCTTAGACCCACAGGGCCTCAATCAGCCCCAGCATTTT; CDR3aa: CASSLDPQGLNQPQHF
j_gene: TRBJ1-3; v_gene: TRBV11-1; abundance: NA; d_gene: NA; CDR3nt: TGTGCCAGCAGCTTAGCCTCAGAGGCTGGAAACACCATATATTTT; CDR3aa: CASSLASEAGNTIYF
j_gene: TRBJ2-3; v_gene: TRBV27; abundance: once; d_gene: TRBD2; CDR3nt: TGTGCCAGCAGTTCGACTAGCGGGAGGTGGGGGATGAGAGTGGATACGCAGTATTTT; CDR3aa: CASSSTSGRWGMRVDTQYF
j_gene: TRBJ2-7; v_gene: TRBV19; abundance: NA; d_gene: TRBD1; CDR3nt: TGTGCCAGTAGTATAATCCCGACAGGGGGCTTCTACGAGCAGTACTTC; CDR3aa: CASSIIPTGGFYEQYF
j_gene: TRBJ2-2; v_gene: TRBV30; abundance: NA; d_gene: TRBD2; CDR3nt: TGTGCCTGTTCCGGGACTAGCGGGAGAGTTGCCGGGGAGCTGTTTTTT; CDR3aa: CACSGTSGRVAGELFF
j_gene: TRBJ2-5; v_gene: TRBV5-4; abundance: NA; d_gene: NA; CDR3nt: TGTGCCAGCAGCTTGGTGACTACCCAAGAGACCCAGTACTTC; CDR3aa: CASSLVTTQETQYF
j_gene: TRBJ2-2; v_gene: TRBV7-3; abundance: NA; d_gene: TRBD2; CDR3nt: TGTGCCAGCAGCCCCCGAGCGGGGGGGAACACCGGGGAGCTGTTTTTT; CDR3aa: CASSPRAGGNTGELFF
j_gene: TRBJ2-7; v_gene: TRBV29-1; abundance: few; d_gene: TRBD1; CDR3nt: TGCAGCGCCTCGCCGGGACAGGGGTACGAGCAGTACTTC; CDR3aa: CSASPGQGYEQYF
j_gene: TRBJ1-6; v_gene: TRBV6-1; abundance: NA; d_gene: NA; CDR3nt: TGTGCCAGCAGTGTAGGACAAAATTCACCCCTCCACTTT; CDR3aa: CASSVGQNSPLHF
j_gene: TRBJ1-5; v_gene: TRBV10-3; abundance: NA; d_gene: NA; CDR3nt: TGTGCCATCAGTGAAGTTAAGACAGGTCTGCATTTT; CDR3aa: CAISEVKTGLHF
j_gene: TRBJ2-3; v_gene: TRBV6-5; abundance: few; d_gene: NA; CDR3nt: TGTGCCAGCAGTTACAGGGGTACAGATACGCAGTATTTT; CDR3aa: CASSYRGTDTQYF
j_gene: TRBJ2-7; v_gene: TRBV5-5; abundance: NA; d_gene: NA; CDR3nt: TGTGCCAGCAGCTCGATCGACAGCTTCTCCTACGAGCAGTACTTC; CDR3aa: CASSSIDSFSYEQYF
j_gene: TRBJ2-4; v_gene: TRBV18; abundance: NA; d_gene: TRBD1; CDR3nt: TGTGCCAGCTCGTTCGGGACAGGGCAATTCAAAAACATTCAGTACTTC; CDR3aa: CASSFGTGQFKNIQYF
j_gene: TRBJ2-2; v_gene: TRBV7-2; abundance: NA; d_gene: NA; CDR3nt: TGTGCCAGCCCCCGCGGGACAGTGAACACCGGGGAGCTGTTTTTT; CDR3aa: CASPRGTVNTGELFF
j_gene: TRBJ2-7; v_gene: TRBV4-1; abundance: NA; d_gene: NA; CDR3nt: TGCGCCAGCAGCCAAGTAGTGGACAGCTCCTACGAGCAGTACTTC; CDR3aa: CASSQVVDSSYEQYF
j_gene: TRBJ1-2; v_gene: TRBV5-1; abundance: NA; d_gene: NA; CDR3nt: TGCGCCAGCCGGCCGGGACTGGAGGCCGGGAGCTATGGCTACACCTTC; CDR3aa: CASRPGLEAGSYGYTF
j_gene: TRBJ2-3; v_gene: TRBV5-4; abundance: NA; d_gene: NA; CDR3nt: TGTGCCAGTTCTTCTAGCACAGATACGCAGTATTTT; CDR3aa: CASSSSTDTQYF
j_gene: TRBJ1-1; v_gene: TRBV5-1; abundance: NA; d_gene: NA; CDR3nt: TGCGCCAGCTTCGCGGGAAGCGAAGCTTTCTTT; CDR3aa: CASFAGSEAFF
j_gene: TRBJ2-1; v_gene: TRBV5-6; abundance: few; d_gene: TRBD1; CDR3nt: TGTGCCAGCAGCTTCTTACAGGGGGCCCACCGGCAGTTCTTC; CDR3aa: CASSFLQGAHRQFF
j_gene: TRBJ2-7; v_gene: TRBV5-1; abundance: NA; d_gene: NA; CDR3nt: TGCGCCAGCCGTCCTGGTGCGGGGGCCTTCTCCTACGAGCAGTACTTC; CDR3aa: CASRPGAGAFSYEQYF
j_gene: TRBJ2-2; v_gene: TRBV5-4; abundance: NA; d_gene: NA; CDR3nt: TGTGCCAGCAGCCACCGGGACACCGGGGAGCTGTTTTTT; CDR3aa: CASSHRDTGELFF
j_gene: TRBJ1-2; v_gene: TRBV2; abundance: few; d_gene: TRBD1; CDR3nt: TGTGCCAGCACGGGGCAGGGGGCCGGTGGCTACACCTTC; CDR3aa: CASTGQGAGGYTF
j_gene: TRBJ1-1; v_gene: TRBV7-3; abundance: NA; d_gene: NA; CDR3nt: TGTGCCAGCAGCTTAGGACAGAACACTGAAGCTTTCTTT; CDR3aa: CASSLGQNTEAFF
j_gene: TRBJ1-2; v_gene: TRBV19; abundance: NA; d_gene: TRBD1; CDR3nt: TGTGCCAGTAGTATAACCGGGACAGTTTACACCTTC; CDR3aa: CASSITGTVYTF
j_gene: TRBJ2-1; v_gene: TRBV19; abundance: NA; d_gene: TRBD2; CDR3nt: TGTGCCAGTGGGAATAGCGGGAGGGCCAATGAGCAGTTCTTC; CDR3aa: CASGNSGRANEQFF
j_gene: TRBJ2-1; v_gene: TRBV6-4; abundance: NA; d_gene: TRBD2; CDR3nt: TGTGCCAGCAGTAAAACTAGCGGGAGCGGAGATGAGCAGTTCTTC; CDR3aa: CASSKTSGSGDEQFF
j_gene: TRBJ2-1; v_gene: TRBV5-4; abundance: NA; d_gene: TRBD2; CDR3nt: TGTGCCAGCAGCCGCGGACTAGCGGCCAACTCAGAGCAGTTCTTC; CDR3aa: CASSRGLAANSEQFF